This T cell receptor beta chain was profiled in a study of beta chain features in type 1 diabetes. CD45RO/CCR7/CD25/CD127/CD95/CD27 separated CD4+ naive, central memory, regulatory and stem cell-like memory cells by sorting. This clone was counted only a few times. No antigen is known for it. The V and J ends lost 3 bases and 10 bases, in that order; junction bases with no gene match: 5. The CDR3 length is 12 residues. The germline V gene has CDR1 GTSNPN and CDR2 SVGIG (reference sequence). Study conclusions and caveats: Within each of all four CD4+ subsets, Type 1 diabetes patients had TCRB CDR3s that were moderately but significantly shorter.

Sequencing targeted expressed TCRB transcripts, as all isolated RNA had been reverse transcribed. Read counts averaged approximately 3.6 million for samples of naive, central memory and regulatory T cells. The assay was immunoSEQ multiplex PCR, and TCRdb's table has in-frame clones only and misses some. The sample holds about 260,000 clones, 20% seen once. The specimen was naive CD4+ T cells from blood. The rearrangement uses TRBV30 and TRBJ1-5; 8 bases are shared with TRBD1. The receptor comes from a woman in her thirties or forties with type 1 diabetes. The CDR3 bases are TGTGCCTGGAGGGGGACAGGCCCTCCCCAGCATTTT. Protein: CAWRGTGPPQHF.